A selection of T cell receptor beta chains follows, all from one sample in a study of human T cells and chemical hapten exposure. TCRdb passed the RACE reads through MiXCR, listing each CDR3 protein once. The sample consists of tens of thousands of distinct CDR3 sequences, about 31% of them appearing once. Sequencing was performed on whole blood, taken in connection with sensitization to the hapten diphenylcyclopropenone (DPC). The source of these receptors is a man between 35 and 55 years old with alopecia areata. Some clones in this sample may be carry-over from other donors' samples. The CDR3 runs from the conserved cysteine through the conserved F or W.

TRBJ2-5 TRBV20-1 CSARSTGFLETQYF
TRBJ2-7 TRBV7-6 CASSRMTGAYEQYF
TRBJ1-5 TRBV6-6 CASSYSRGDQPQHF
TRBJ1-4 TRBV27 CASSPVRASNEKLFF
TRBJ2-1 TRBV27 CASSLLTSGRVNEQFF
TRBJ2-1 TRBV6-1 CASRWTGYGEQFF
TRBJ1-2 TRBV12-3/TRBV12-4 CASSLSSWGGYTF
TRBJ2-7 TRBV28 CASSPLAGRTYEQYF
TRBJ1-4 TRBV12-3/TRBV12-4 CASRPSEDRAEKLFF
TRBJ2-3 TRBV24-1 CATSDSGRDFTDTQYF
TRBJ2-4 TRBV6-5 CASSWKPHIQYF
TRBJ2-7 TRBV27 CASRGTSPTLEQYF
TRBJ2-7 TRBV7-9 CASSNAVGLDSYEQYF
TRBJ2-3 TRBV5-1 CASNGPVPSTDTQYF
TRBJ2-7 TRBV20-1 CSAREGGSDFEQYF
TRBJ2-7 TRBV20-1 CSPSGRSDEQYF
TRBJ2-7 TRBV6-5 CASSYRLTGGYEQYF
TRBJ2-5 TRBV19 CASSRGRQETQYF
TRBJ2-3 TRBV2 CASSPKGLGPHTQYF
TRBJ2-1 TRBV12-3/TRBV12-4 CASSLRSGLLSNEQFF
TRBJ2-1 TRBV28 CASRFRDSNRNEQSF
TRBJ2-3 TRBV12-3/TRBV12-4 CASSSWGPGPDTQYF
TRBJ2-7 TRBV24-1 CATSETSGGTYEQYF
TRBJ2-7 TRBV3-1 CASSQDLIGTSGGSYEQYF
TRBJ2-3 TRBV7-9 CASSLKTGVTDTQYF
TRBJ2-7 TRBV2 CASRLGTSGSNEQYF
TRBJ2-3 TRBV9 CASRQDSTDTQYF